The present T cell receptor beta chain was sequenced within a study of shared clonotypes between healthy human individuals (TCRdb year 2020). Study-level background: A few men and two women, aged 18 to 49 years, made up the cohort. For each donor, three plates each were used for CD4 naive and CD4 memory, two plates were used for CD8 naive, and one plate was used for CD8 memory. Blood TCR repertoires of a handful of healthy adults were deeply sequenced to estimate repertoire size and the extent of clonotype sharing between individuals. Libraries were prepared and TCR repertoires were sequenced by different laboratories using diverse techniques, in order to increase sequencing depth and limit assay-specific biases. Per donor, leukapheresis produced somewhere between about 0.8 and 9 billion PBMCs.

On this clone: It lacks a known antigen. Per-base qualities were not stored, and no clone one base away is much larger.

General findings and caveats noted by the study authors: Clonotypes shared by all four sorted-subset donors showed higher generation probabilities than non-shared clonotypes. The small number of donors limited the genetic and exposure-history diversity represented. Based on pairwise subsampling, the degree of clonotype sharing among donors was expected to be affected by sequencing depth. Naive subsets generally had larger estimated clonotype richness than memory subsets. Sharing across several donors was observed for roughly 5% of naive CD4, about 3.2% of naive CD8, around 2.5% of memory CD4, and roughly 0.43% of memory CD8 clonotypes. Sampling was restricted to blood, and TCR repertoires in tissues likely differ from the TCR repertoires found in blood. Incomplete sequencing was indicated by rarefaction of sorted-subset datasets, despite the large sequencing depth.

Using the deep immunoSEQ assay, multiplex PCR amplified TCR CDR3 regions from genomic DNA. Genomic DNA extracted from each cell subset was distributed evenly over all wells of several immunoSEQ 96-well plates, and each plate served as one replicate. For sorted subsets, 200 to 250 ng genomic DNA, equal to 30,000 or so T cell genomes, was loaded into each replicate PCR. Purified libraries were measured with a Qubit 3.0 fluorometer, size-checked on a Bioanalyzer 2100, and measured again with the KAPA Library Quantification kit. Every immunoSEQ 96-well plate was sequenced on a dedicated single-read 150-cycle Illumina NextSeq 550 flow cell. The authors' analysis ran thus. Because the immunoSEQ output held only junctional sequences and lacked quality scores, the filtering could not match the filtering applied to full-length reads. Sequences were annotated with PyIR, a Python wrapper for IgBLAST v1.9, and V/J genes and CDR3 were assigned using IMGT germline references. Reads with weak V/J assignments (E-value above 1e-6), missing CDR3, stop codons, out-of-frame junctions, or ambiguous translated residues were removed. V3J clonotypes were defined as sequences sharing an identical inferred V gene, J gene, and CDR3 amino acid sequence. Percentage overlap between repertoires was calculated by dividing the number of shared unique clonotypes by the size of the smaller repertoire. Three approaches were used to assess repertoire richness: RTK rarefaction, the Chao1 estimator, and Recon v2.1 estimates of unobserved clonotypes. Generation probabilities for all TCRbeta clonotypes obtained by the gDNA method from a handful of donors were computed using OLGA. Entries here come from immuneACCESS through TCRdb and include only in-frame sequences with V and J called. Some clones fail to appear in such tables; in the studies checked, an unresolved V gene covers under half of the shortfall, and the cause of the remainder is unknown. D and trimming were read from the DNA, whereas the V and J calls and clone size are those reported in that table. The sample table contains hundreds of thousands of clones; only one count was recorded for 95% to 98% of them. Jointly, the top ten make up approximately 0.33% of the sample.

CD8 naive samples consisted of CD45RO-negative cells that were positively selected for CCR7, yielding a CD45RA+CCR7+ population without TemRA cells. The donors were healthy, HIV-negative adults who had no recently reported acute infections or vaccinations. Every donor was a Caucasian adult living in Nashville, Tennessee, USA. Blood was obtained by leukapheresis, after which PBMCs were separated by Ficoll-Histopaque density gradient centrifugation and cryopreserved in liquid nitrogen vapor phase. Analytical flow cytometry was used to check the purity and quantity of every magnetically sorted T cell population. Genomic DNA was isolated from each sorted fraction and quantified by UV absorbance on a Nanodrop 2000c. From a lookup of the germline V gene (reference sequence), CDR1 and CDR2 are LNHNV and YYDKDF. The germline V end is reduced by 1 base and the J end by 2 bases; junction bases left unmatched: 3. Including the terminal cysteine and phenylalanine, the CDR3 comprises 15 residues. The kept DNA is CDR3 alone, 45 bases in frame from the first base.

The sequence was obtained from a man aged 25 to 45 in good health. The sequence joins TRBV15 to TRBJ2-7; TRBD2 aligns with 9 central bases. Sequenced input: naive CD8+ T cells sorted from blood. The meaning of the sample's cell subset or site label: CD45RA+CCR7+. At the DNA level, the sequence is TGTGCCACCAGCAGAGGGACTAGCGCAACCTACGAGCAGTACTTC. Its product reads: CATSRGTSATYEQYF.